This is a list of T cell receptor beta chains from one sample in a study of blood T cell repertoires in COVID-19. Using immunoSEQ multiplex PCR, the repertoire was profiled, and TCRdb retains in-frame clones only, with some absent. In the table there are approximately 440,000 clones, 90% of which are singletons. The sequencing sample was made of PBMCs or T cells enriched from blood (not recorded which). The receptors were sampled from a man younger than 30 who had recovered from COVID-19. The conserved cysteine and the conserved F or W are not part of the CDR3 here. The D gene is left open where the match is weak.

TRBJ2-1 TRBD1 TRBV5-8 ASSLGDRKDNEQF
TRBJ1-5 - TRBV7-8 ASSLGSTQPQH
TRBJ2-7 TRBD2 TRBV6-2/TRBV6-3 ASSYGPAGGYEQY
TRBJ1-5 - TRBV9 ASSVGTAKNQPQH
TRBJ1-2 - TRBV5-4 ASSGEIGGYT
TRBJ2-3 TRBD2 TRBV9 ASSESGGTDTQY
TRBJ1-5 TRBD1 TRBV2 ASSVDREENQPQH
TRBJ2-7 - TRBV18 ASSPTAGYEQY
TRBJ2-5 TRBD1 TRBV12-3/TRBV12-4 ASSWTGRETQY
TRBJ1-2 - TRBV2 ASSAGLGGYT
TRBJ2-1 TRBD2 TRBV29-1 SVEKLAGGAEQF
TRBJ1-5 TRBD1 TRBV3-1/TRBV3-2 ASSQTGTIGHQPQH
TRBJ1-6 TRBD1 TRBV5-4 ASSLGAGGSYNSPLH
TRBJ1-2 TRBD1 TRBV6-5 ASGRQGRGYT
TRBJ1-3 - TRBV12-3/TRBV12-4 ASDEGAGNTIY
TRBJ2-1 - TRBV7-3 ASSLSGPGEVF
TRBJ1-5 TRBD1 TRBV7-2 ASSLDRGLNQPQH
TRBJ2-7 - TRBV11-2 ASSRSPGQKVQY
TRBJ2-7 - TRBV6-1 ASSEGSAGFSYEQY
TRBJ1-3 TRBD1 TRBV5-4 ASSPTGTGGNTIY
TRBJ2-3 TRBD2 TRBV13 ASSYPSGYTDTQY
TRBJ1-6 TRBD1 TRBV19 ASSQGARSPLH
TRBJ1-1 - TRBV7-3 ASSSSGGSRAF
TRBJ2-7 TRBD1 TRBV18 ASSQRGGPYEQY
TRBJ1-1 - TRBV27 ASSSKGQFRTEAF
TRBJ1-1 - TRBV19 ASSMWQINTEAF
TRBJ1-3 - TRBV19 ASIGTPDRRSGNTIY
TRBJ2-4 - TRBV5-8 ASSLTGAKNIQY
TRBJ1-2 - TRBV7-8 ASSLVGDGYT
TRBJ2-1 TRBD2 TRBV6-5 ASRASGRLDNEQF